This T cell receptor (beta chain) emerged from a study of brain T cells in children with intractable seizures. Profiling relied on immunoSEQ multiplex PCR, and the TCRdb table lists in-frame clones only, not all of them. The profile shows approximately 23,000 clones, 94% of them singletons. With respect to this clone: Antigen: not known.

Germline V gene data show CDR1 as LGHDT and CDR2 as YNNKEL (reference sequence). CDR3 length: 16 residues. V dropped 3 bases and J dropped 3; count of bases not matched to a gene: 11. Points from the study as a whole: Pre-surgery blood may have been undersampled, hiding some clones. Patients' HCMV serostatus was unknown; virus specificity rests on CDR3 similarity alone.

Sequencing was limited to surgery cases with top T cell transcript signatures in brain tissue. Before surgery, patients took at least one anti-epileptic drug. The genes are TRBV3-1 (or the pseudogene TRBV3-2) and TRBJ2-7, with 7 bases matching TRBD1. The sample was peripheral blood, taken at surgery. The origin of this receptor is a boy between 10 and 17 years old with focal cortical dysplasia and intractable seizures. The CDR3 nucleotides read TGTGCCAGCAGCCATGCCGGGACAGAGACACTCTACGAGCAGTACTTC. This translates into CASSHAGTETLYEQYF.